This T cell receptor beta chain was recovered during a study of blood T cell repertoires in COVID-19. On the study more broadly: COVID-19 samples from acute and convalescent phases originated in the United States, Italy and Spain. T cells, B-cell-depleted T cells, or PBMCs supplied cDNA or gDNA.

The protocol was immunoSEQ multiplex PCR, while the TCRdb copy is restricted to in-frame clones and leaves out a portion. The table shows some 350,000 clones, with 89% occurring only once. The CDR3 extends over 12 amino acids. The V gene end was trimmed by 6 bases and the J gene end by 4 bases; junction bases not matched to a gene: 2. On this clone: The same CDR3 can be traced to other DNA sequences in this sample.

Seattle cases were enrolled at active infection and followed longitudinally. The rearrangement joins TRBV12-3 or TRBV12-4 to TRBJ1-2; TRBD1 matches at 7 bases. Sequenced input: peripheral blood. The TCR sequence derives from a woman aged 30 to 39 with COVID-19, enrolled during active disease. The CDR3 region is CASSRDSYGYTF. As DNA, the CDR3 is TGTGCCAGCAGCCGGGACAGCTATGGCTACACCTTC.